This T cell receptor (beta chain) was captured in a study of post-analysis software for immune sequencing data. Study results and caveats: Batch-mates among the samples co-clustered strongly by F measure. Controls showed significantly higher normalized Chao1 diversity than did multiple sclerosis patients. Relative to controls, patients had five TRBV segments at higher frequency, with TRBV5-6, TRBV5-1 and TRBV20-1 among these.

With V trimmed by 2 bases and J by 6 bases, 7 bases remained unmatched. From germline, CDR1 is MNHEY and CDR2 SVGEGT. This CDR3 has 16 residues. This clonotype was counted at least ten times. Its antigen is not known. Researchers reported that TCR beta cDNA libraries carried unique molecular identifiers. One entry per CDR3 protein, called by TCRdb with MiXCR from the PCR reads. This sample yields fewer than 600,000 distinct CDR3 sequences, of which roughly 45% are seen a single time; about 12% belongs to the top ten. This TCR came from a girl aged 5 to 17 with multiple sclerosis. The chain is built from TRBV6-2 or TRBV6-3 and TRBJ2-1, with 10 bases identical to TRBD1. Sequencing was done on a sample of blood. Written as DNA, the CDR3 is TGTGCCAGCAGTTACGGTCCGGGACAGGGGTTCAATGAGCAGTTCTTC. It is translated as CASSYGPGQGFNEQFF.